This T cell receptor (beta chain) was captured by sequencing in a study of blood T cell repertoires in COVID-19. Study-level background: Samples came from the United States, Italy and Spain, spanning acute and convalescent COVID-19. Sources were T cells, B-cell-depleted T cells, or PBMCs; the material itself was cDNA or gDNA.

In the authors' methods: Estimation of nucleated cell counts was performed using reference gene primer amplification. Here immunoSEQ multiplex PCR was the method, and the copy in TCRdb shows in-frame clones only, minus some. From that table come the V and J calls and clone size; the DNA was used to work out D and trimming. The repertoire holds around 120,000 clones, around three quarters seen once, with approximately 4% in the top ten. The TCR comes from a woman over 75 with acute or convalescent COVID-19. The source material was peripheral blood.

The CDR3 protein is CASSPTGVSNQPQHF. CDR3 bases: TGTGCCAGCTCACCAACGGGGGTTAGCAATCAGCCCCAGCATTTT. The rearrangement links TRBV18 to TRBJ1-5; a weak D match, TRBD1 (5 bases). CDR3 size: 15 residues. CDR1 KGHSH and CDR2 LQKENI come from the germline V gene. V was cut by 2 bases and J by 0 bases, with 8 bases left in between.